The T cell receptor beta chain described here comes from a study of blood T cell repertoires in COVID-19. Study-level background: The United States, Italy and Spain provided the acute and convalescent COVID-19 samples.

In its sample, this clone was seen once. Methods used by the authors: Amplification of reference gene primers provided the estimated nucleated cell counts. Method: immunoSEQ multiplex PCR; TCRdb's copy keeps in-frame clones and lacks some. V and J calls and clone size come straight from that table; D and trimming were deduced from the DNA. Of a few hundred thousand clones in the sample, around four fifths were seen once. This CDR3 region has 15 residues. This sequence was found in a man in his 60s with acute or convalescent COVID-19. V gene TRBV21-1 combines with J gene TRBJ2-7; the D call of TRBD1 is as the table states it, not checked on the DNA. TRBV21-1 is termed a pseudogene. Sequencing input: peripheral blood. CDR3 nucleotide sequence: TGTGCCAGCAGCCGACGTTGCAGGATCCCCCGCGAGCAGTACTTC. Its translation is CASSRRCRIPREQYF.